This T cell receptor (beta chain) was documented in a study of T cell changes during pregnancy in multiple sclerosis (dated by TCRdb to about 2019). Turning to the overall study: Changes in the T cell repertoire over the course of pregnancy were examined in this study in women with multiple sclerosis.

A word on this clone: What this receptor recognizes is not known. No qualities accompany the bases; no much larger clone lies one base away.

To prepare the library, the immunoSEQ multiplex PCR assay was applied. The table was pulled from immuneACCESS by TCRdb, which kept in-frame rearrangements only. Such tables lose some clones; where checked, under half of the loss comes from unresolved V genes, and the rest has no known cause. The sample table holds roughly 38,000 clones, of which more than 75% were seen once. Clones ranked in the top ten supply about 7% of the sample. This sample comprised CD8+ T cells from peripheral blood mononuclear cells, obtained in the third trimester of pregnancy. The TCR was taken from a female donor with multiple sclerosis, enrolled in a pregnancy study.

The CDR3 protein sequence reads: CASSKEQGWGTQYF. The DNA sequence follows: TGTGCCAGCAGTAAGGAACAGGGCTGGGGGACCCAGTACTTC. The chain couples TRBV27 to TRBJ2-5; 6 matching bases give a weak D call of TRBD1. V and J lose 5 bases and 7 bases, and a span of 17 bases separates them. Spanning cysteine to phenylalanine, the CDR3 consists of 14 amino acids. Left in the record is the CDR3 DNA by itself, 42 bases read in frame from the first base. From the germline V gene (reference sequence), CDR1 is MNHEY and CDR2 is SMNVEV.